This is a list of T cell receptor beta chains from one sample in a study of T cell responses to AZD1222 COVID-19 vaccine. Only in-frame clones appear in the TCRdb table, and some are missing; sequencing was by immunoSEQ multiplex PCR. The table shows some 110,000 clones, with roughly 87% occurring only once. The sample consisted of peripheral blood, taken on day 0 of AZD1222 vaccination. Receptor source: an adult in good health. Both conserved end residues are part of each CDR3. The order of the fields is J gene, V gene, clone size, D gene, CDR3 DNA, CDR3 protein. D genes are given only for firm matches. Size tells how often a clone was seen (once, few, many) or the class of an expanded clone, and some rows leave it out.

TRBJ2-1,TRBV7-8,-,TRBD2,TGTGCCAGCAGCTTAGTAGGGTACGGCGGGAGCAATGAGCAGTTCTTC,CASSLVGYGGSNEQFF
TRBJ2-7,TRBV27,-,-,TGTGCCAGCAAAGGCTACGAGCAGTACTTC,CASKGYEQYF
TRBJ2-3,TRBV2,-,-,TGTGCCGGGGCAAGGGACGAGAGCACAGATACGCAGTATTTT,CAGARDESTDTQYF
TRBJ2-7,TRBV6-5,-,-,TGTGCCAGCAGTTACTCCTATGTCGTTAGCTCCTACGAGCAGTACTTC,CASSYSYVVSSYEQYF
TRBJ2-1,TRBV24-1,-,TRBD2,TGTGCCACCAGTGAGATAGCCGGGACTAGCGGTGGGAGCTCCTACAATGAGCAGTTCTTC,CATSEIAGTSGGSSYNEQFF
TRBJ1-1,TRBV7-9,-,-,TGTGCCAGCAGCTCTTGGGACGGATTGAACACTGAAGCTTTCTTT,CASSSWDGLNTEAFF
TRBJ2-2,TRBV19,-,TRBD2,TGTGCCAGTAGTATCCAGGGAGGGTTCACCGGGGAGCTGTTTTTT,CASSIQGGFTGELFF
TRBJ2-6,TRBV3-1/TRBV3-2,-,-,TGTGCCAGCGCCCGACAGGACTACTCTGGGGCCAACGTCCTGACTTTC,CASARQDYSGANVLTF
TRBJ2-2,TRBV7-3,-,TRBD2,TGTGCCAGCAGCCTAGGGCCCAGCGGGAGCTCCAACACCGGGGAGCTGTTTTTT,CASSLGPSGSSNTGELFF
TRBJ1-2,TRBV27,-,-,TGTGCCAGCAGTCTCACTATGGTGGATGGCTACACCTTC,CASSLTMVDGYTF
TRBJ1-5,TRBV28,-,-,TGTGCCAGCAGTTTTAGCAATCAGCCCCAGCATTTT,CASSFSNQPQHF
TRBJ2-3,TRBV15,-,TRBD1,TGTGCCACCAGCAGAGAGTCCAGGGGGTCAGATACGCAGTATTTT,CATSRESRGSDTQYF
TRBJ1-6,TRBV7-9,-,-,TGTGCCAGCAGCTTAGGCAGTGGAGGGCTCTATAATTCACCCCTCCACTTT,CASSLGSGGLYNSPLHF
TRBJ2-1,TRBV15,-,TRBD2,TGTGCCACCAGCATCCACGTTGGGGTTAGCGGGAGAAATGAGCAGTTCTTC,CATSIHVGVSGRNEQFF
TRBJ2-7,TRBV28,once,TRBD2,TGTGCCAGCAGTTTACCCCCCGGGGATGCGGGAGGCAACCCCTACGAGCAGTACTTC,CASSLPPGDAGGNPYEQYF
TRBJ2-7,TRBV7-9,-,TRBD1,TGTGCCAGCAGCCAAGGGACAGGCCGGGCCGAGCAGTACTTC,CASSQGTGRAEQYF
TRBJ1-5,TRBV3-1/TRBV3-2,-,-,TGTGCCAGCAGCCCCCCCGGGCCCTCTAATCAGCCCCAGCATTTT,CASSPPGPSNQPQHF
TRBJ1-5,TRBV2,once,TRBD1,TGTGCCAGCAGGGTAGGGGGCGCTTCCAATCAGCCCCAGCATTTT,CASRVGGASNQPQHF
TRBJ2-7,TRBV29-1,-,-,TGCAGCGTTGGAGGTGAATACGAGCAGTACTTC,CSVGGEYEQYF
TRBJ1-1,TRBV5-1,-,TRBD1,TGCGCCAGCAGCTGGAGGATCGGACAGGGTGAGGTACAAGCTTTCTTT,CASSWRIGQGEVQAFF
TRBJ1-5,TRBV19,-,-,TGTGCCAGTAGTCCCCAGGGTATTCAGCCCCAGCATTTT,CASSPQGIQPQHF
TRBJ1-1,TRBV12-3/TRBV12-4,few,-,TGTGCCAGCAGCTTTCGTAACACTGAAGCTTTCTTT,CASSFRNTEAFF
TRBJ2-1,TRBV5-1,-,-,TGCGCCAGCAGCTTGGCAGTCCCGGGGAACAATGAGCAGTTCTTC,CASSLAVPGNNEQFF
TRBJ1-2,TRBV7-2,once,-,TGTGCCAGCAGCACCTCGGGTTCCGTATATGGCTACACCTTC,CASSTSGSVYGYTF
TRBJ1-3,TRBV11-1,-,TRBD1,TGTGCCAGCAGCCAACAGGGGTTCGGAAACACCATATATTTT,CASSQQGFGNTIYF
TRBJ2-7,TRBV19,-,-,TGTGCCAGTAGTATTGGGGGGAGCTCCTACGAGCAGTACTTC,CASSIGGSSYEQYF
TRBJ2-1,TRBV12-5,-,TRBD1,TGTGCTAGTGGTTTACAGGGGAATGAGCAGTTCTTC,CASGLQGNEQFF
TRBJ2-5,TRBV5-4,-,-,TGTGCCAGCAACGACAGACAGACCCAGTACTTC,CASNDRQTQYF
TRBJ1-6,TRBV3-1/TRBV3-2,-,-,TGTGCCAGCAGCCAAGCTTACCGTACGAGTAATTCACCCCTCCACTTT,CASSQAYRTSNSPLHF
TRBJ1-2,TRBV4-1,-,TRBD1,TGCGCCAGCAGCCAAGCCAACAGGGGGGAAGGCTACACCTTC,CASSQANRGEGYTF
TRBJ2-1,TRBV7-8,-,TRBD2,TGTGCCAGCAGCTCGGGACTAAACCTTAATGAGCAGTTCTTC,CASSSGLNLNEQFF
TRBJ1-5,TRBV15,few,TRBD1,TGTGCCACCAGCAGAGATAGGGGACAGGCATACAATCAGCCCCAGCATTTT,CATSRDRGQAYNQPQHF
TRBJ2-1,TRBV6-4,once,TRBD2,TGTGCCAGCAGTGAAGGTGGCGGGGGCAATGAGCAGTTCTTC,CASSEGGGGNEQFF
TRBJ1-6,TRBV6-5,many,-,TGTGCCAGCAACCAAGGGGAGGGCGGTTCACCCCTCCACTTT,CASNQGEGGSPLHF
TRBJ1-2,TRBV3-1/TRBV3-2,few,-,TGTGCCAGCCAAGGGACGAGAGGCTACACCTTC,CASQGTRGYTF
TRBJ1-5,TRBV27,-,-,TGTGCCAGCAGTTCCGCACAGGGTGAACCCCAGCATTTT,CASSSAQGEPQHF
TRBJ2-1,TRBV14,-,-,TGTGCCAGCAGCCAAGGACATGAGCAGTTCTTC,CASSQGHEQFF
TRBJ1-1,TRBV28,-,TRBD1,TGTGCCAGCAGTCTATCCCGACAGGGGCGGACTGAAGCTTTCTTT,CASSLSRQGRTEAFF
TRBJ2-1,TRBV14,-,-,TGTGCCAGCAGCCAAGCGAAGGGGTGGGACAATGAGCAGTTCTTC,CASSQAKGWDNEQFF
TRBJ2-7,TRBV20-1,-,-,TGCAGTGCTAGTCGTACCTACGAGCAGTACTTC,CSASRTYEQYF
TRBJ1-2,TRBV15,-,TRBD1,TGTGCCACCAGCGGGACAGGGTTTGGAGGCTACACCTTC,CATSGTGFGGYTF
TRBJ1-1,TRBV11-2,-,-,TGTGCCAGCAGCTTATCTGCAGGGATCGGCACTGAAGCTTTCTTT,CASSLSAGIGTEAFF
TRBJ2-5,TRBV7-3,-,TRBD2,TGTGCCAGCAGCCCAGCGGGAGCAGAGACCCAGTACTTC,CASSPAGAETQYF
TRBJ1-1,TRBV28,-,-,TGTGCCAGCAGTTTCAGGGGAGGGGGCACTGAAGCTTTCTTT,CASSFRGGGTEAFF
TRBJ1-5,TRBV12-3/TRBV12-4,-,-,TGTGCCAGCAGCCTCGACCGGGATCAGCCCCAGCATTTT,CASSLDRDQPQHF
TRBJ1-4,TRBV11-2,-,TRBD1,TGTGCCAGCAGCTTAGCGGGACAGGGACCTACAACTAATGAAAAACTGTTTTTT,CASSLAGQGPTTNEKLFF
TRBJ2-7,TRBV9,-,TRBD1,TGTGCCAGCAGCGCCTCCGGGGACAGGGCCTACGAGCAGTACTTC,CASSASGDRAYEQYF
TRBJ1-6,TRBV4-2,-,-,TGTGCCAGCAGCCAACTTGAAGACTCCTATAATTCACCCCTCCACTTT,CASSQLEDSYNSPLHF
TRBJ1-2,TRBV20-1,once,TRBD1,TGCAGTGCTAGTGCGGCGGCAGGGGGCGGGTATGGCTACACCTTC,CSASAAAGGGYGYTF
TRBJ2-4,TRBV6-5,-,-,TGTGCCAGCAGTCGGGCTGGAGCGGCCAAAAACATTCAGTACTTC,CASSRAGAAKNIQYF
TRBJ2-3,TRBV7-6,once,-,TGTGCCAGCAGCTCCCGGACAGTAGATACGCAGTATTTT,CASSSRTVDTQYF